Listed here are 24 T cell receptor beta chains from one sample, sequenced in a study of blood T cell repertoires in COVID-19. Measured with immunoSEQ multiplex PCR; TCRdb has only the in-frame clones, and not every one. This table holds approximately 190,000 clones, approximately 90% found once. The sequenced sample was peripheral blood. These receptors were collected from a man in his sixties or seventies with active or convalescent COVID-19.

This clone has more than one count but fewer than ten. Written as DNA, the CDR3 is TGTGCCAGCAGCCCCTTCCCCCGGGGACAAGAGACCCAGTACTTC. Protein product: CASSPFPRGQETQYF. This chain connects TRBV7-2 to TRBJ2-5; D is perhaps TRBD2 (5 bases). V dropped 5 bases and J dropped 2 bases, with 15 bases sitting between them. CDR3 length: 15 residues. CDR1 is SGHTA, CDR2 FQGNSA, per germline.

V usage is TRBV6-2 or TRBV6-3 and J usage is TRBJ2-7; D gene ambiguous. CDR3 size: 15 residues. Per the germline V gene, CDR1 is MNHEY and CDR2 is SVGEGT. Trimming shortened V by 0 bases and J by 6 bases, and 15 bases separated the two germline ends. The CDR3 sequence is CASSYSMAVFGEQYF. For the CDR3, the DNA is TGTGCCAGCAGTTACTCGATGGCGGTGTTCGGCGAGCAGTACTTC.

This chain joins TRBV28 and TRBJ2-7, with D maybe TRBD1 (6 bases). Germline-derived CDR1 and CDR2 are MDHEN and SYDVKM. Deletions cut 4 bases from V and 0 bases from J, with 16 bases between. The CDR3 totals 16 residues. The chain's CDR3 is CASSSIWDIISYEQYF. For the CDR3, the DNA is TGTGCCAGCAGTTCCATCTGGGACATAATCTCCTACGAGCAGTACTTC.

The rearrangement uses TRBV28 and TRBJ1-4, with D perhaps matching TRBD1 (6 bases). This CDR3 has 14 amino acids. Germline CDR1 MDHEN, CDR2 SYDVKM. V lost 7 bases and J lost 7, with 16 bases in between. The CDR3 nucleotides read TGTGCCAGCAACCTACAGGGCCCTCCTGAAAAACTGTTTTTT. This codes for CASNLQGPPEKLFF.

The chain recombines TRBV27 with TRBJ1-1; 8 bases are a match to TRBD1. The CDR3 runs 13 residues. CDR1 is MNHEY and CDR2 is SMNVEV in the germline V gene (reference sequence). The junction had 6 bases not matched to a gene; V was cut back by 6 bases and J by 6 bases. CDR3 sequence (DNA): TGTGCCAGCAGGCCCACAGGGGGGGCTGAAGCTTTCTTT. It yields the protein CASRPTGGAEAFF.

This clone showed up just once. The rearrangement links TRBV5-1 to TRBJ2-7, with 7 bases lining up with TRBD1. Germline V gives CDR1 SGHRS, CDR2 YFSETQ. The CDR3 sequence is 14 residues long. V lost 7 bases, J lost 6 bases, and 13 bases stayed unmatched. The DNA of the CDR3 is TGCGCCAGCGGATCCGGGACAGTTCCTGGCGAGCAGTACTTC. The encoded protein is CASGSGTVPGEQYF.

V usage is TRBV5-1 and J usage is TRBJ1-4, with TRBD1 identical over 7 bases. The CDR3 loop spans 15 amino acids. J was trimmed by 7 bases and V by 0 bases; bases with no gene match: 6. The germline gives CDR1 SGHRS, CDR2 YFSETQ. The CDR3 nucleotides are TGCGCCAGCAGCTTGGCCGAGACAGGGCGTGAAAAACTGTTTTTT. Translation: CASSLAETGREKLFF.

The chain has TRBV20-1 and TRBJ2-7; maybe TRBD1 (5 bases). Trimming took 3 bases from V and 2 from J, leaving 8 bases between them. The CDR3 totals 12 residues. Germline V lookup: CDR1 DFQATT, CDR2 SNEGSKA (reference sequence). Here the CDR3 DNA reads TGCAGTGCTAGTGAGGACACCTACGAGCAGTACTTC. Its translation is CSASEDTYEQYF.

This rearrangement joins TRBV6-2 or TRBV6-3 to TRBJ2-1; TRBD2 aligns across 11 bases. Germline V gene data show CDR1 as MNHEY and CDR2 as SVGEGT. The trim removed 6 bases at V and 0 bases at J, leaving 7 bases unmatched. CDR3 length equals 17 residues. As DNA, the CDR3 is TGTGCCAGCAGCCCACTAGCGGGGGATAGCTCCTACAATGAGCAGTTCTTC. Translation gives CASSPLAGDSSYNEQFF.

The chain carries TRBV20-1 and TRBJ2-3; 7 bases are shared with TRBD2. The CDR3 runs to 14 residues. After removal of 3 bases from V and 4 bases from J, the junction contained 7 bases not matched to a gene. Germline V gene lookup returns CDR1 DFQATT and CDR2 SNEGSKA (reference sequence). The CDR3 loop is CSASTRRGSDTQYF. The CDR3 DNA follows: TGCAGTGCTAGTACGCGGCGGGGGTCAGATACGCAGTATTTT.

The rearrangement joins TRBV7-2 to TRBJ2-4; 9 nucleotides agree with TRBD1. CDR3 size: 14 residues. The germline CDR1 and CDR2 sequences are SGHTA and FQGNSA. V was pared by 4 bases and J by 7 bases, with 5 bases of the junction left unmatched. CDR3 coding DNA: TGTGCCAGCAGCTCCGGGACAGGGATGAACATTCAGTACTTC. It codes for CASSSGTGMNIQYF.

The rearrangement joins TRBV28 to TRBJ1-5; D ambiguous. The germline gives CDR1 MDHEN, CDR2 SYDVKM. Between the trimmed V and J ends, which lost 2 bases and 0 bases, there was a span of 5 bases. This CDR3 comprises 14 residues. The CDR3 sequence is CASSLEGSNQPQHF. CDR3 sequence (DNA): TGTGCCAGCAGTTTAGAGGGTAGCAATCAGCCCCAGCATTTT.

CDR3 protein: CASSLGLAANEQFF. The DNA for the CDR3 is TGTGCCAGCAGCTTGGGACTAGCGGCCAATGAGCAGTTCTTC. J is TRBJ2-1 and V is TRBV9; 11 bases are a match to TRBD2. The trim removed 4 bases at V and 6 bases at J, leaving 3 bases unmatched. Looked up from germline, CDR1 is SGDLS and CDR2 is YYNGEE. This CDR3 spans 14 amino acids.

The CDR3 here is CASRRTGGTGELFF. The CDR3 DNA sequence: TGTGCCAGCAGGAGGACAGGGGGGACCGGGGAGCTGTTTTTT. This sequence joins TRBV27 and TRBJ2-2; 10 bases are shared with TRBD1. J lost 5 bases, V lost 6 bases, and 3 bases had no gene match. Germline V gives CDR1 MNHEY, CDR2 SMNVEV (reference sequence). This CDR3 has 14 residues.

The chain has TRBV28 and TRBJ1-4; 8 bases fit TRBD1. Per germline, CDR1 MDHEN and CDR2 SYDVKM. This CDR3 has 15 residues. The junction had 6 bases not matched to a gene; V was cut back by 3 bases and J by 6 bases. This chain's CDR3 is CASSFSGTGHEKLFF. The CDR3 nucleotides read TGTGCCAGCAGTTTCAGTGGGACAGGTCATGAAAAACTGTTTTTT.

The CDR3 bases are TGTGCCAGCAGCCGGAGGACAGGGGCCTACGAGCAGTACTTC. It is translated as CASSRRTGAYEQYF. This chain connects TRBV5-6 to TRBJ2-7, with 9 bases identical to TRBD1. The CDR3 consists of 14 residues. Germline V gene sequence: CDR1 SGHDT, CDR2 YYEEEE. After removal of 4 bases from V and 2 bases from J, the junction contained 4 bases not matched to a gene. The full variable domain, in which reference TRBV5-6 and TRBJ2-7 provide the parts outside the CDR3, is DAGVTQSPTHLIKTRGQQVTLRCSPKSGHDTVSWYQQALGQGPQFIFQYYEEEERQRGNFPDRFSGHQFPNYSSELNVNALLLGDSALYLCASSRRTGAYEQYFGPGTRLTVT.

This clone appeared once. V usage is TRBV5-6 and J usage is TRBJ1-2, with 7 bases lining up with TRBD1. CDR1 is SGHDT and CDR2 is YYEEEE in the germline V gene. V lost 5 bases to trimming and J lost 5 bases; unmatched junction nucleotides: 9. The CDR3 spans 14 residues. The CDR3 region has the DNA TGTGCCAGCAGTAGAACAGGGGACCCGTATGGCTACACCTTC. Protein product: CASSRTGDPYGYTF.

This clone was seen only once. The chain uses TRBV7-8 and TRBJ1-4; 12 bases line up with TRBD1. The germline CDR1 and CDR2 sequences are SGHVS and FQNEAQ. The CDR3 spans 15 residues. V lost 6 bases to trimming and J lost 7 bases; unmatched junction nucleotides: 6. CDR3 loop: CASRTGTGGGEKLFF. In nucleotides, the CDR3 is TGTGCCAGCAGAACCGGGACAGGGGGCGGTGAAAAACTGTTTTTT. The full variable domain, in which reference TRBV7-8 and TRBJ1-4 provide the parts outside the CDR3, is GAGVSQSPRYKVAKRGQDVALRCDPISGHVSLFWYQQALGQGPEFLTYFQNEAQLDKSGLPSDRFFAERPEGSVSTLKIQRTQQEDSAVYLCASRTGTGGGEKLFFGSGTQLSVL.

The V and J genes are TRBV10-3 and TRBJ1-4; TRBD1 agrees at 7 bases. Looked up from germline, CDR1 is ENHRY and CDR2 is SYGVKD. This CDR3 has 15 amino acids. The trim removed 6 bases at V and 4 bases at J, leaving 8 bases unmatched. The CDR3 is CAISQRGPVNEKLFF. CDR3 bases: TGTGCCATCAGCCAGAGGGGGCCGGTTAATGAAAAACTGTTTTTT.

This clone was picked up a small number of times. The chain carries TRBV3-1 (or the pseudogene TRBV3-2) and TRBJ2-5, with 8 positions matching TRBD2. The CDR3 length is 12 residues. V lost 1 base and J lost 9; bases outside the gene matches: 1. Germline-derived CDR1 and CDR2 are LGHDT and YNNKEL (reference sequence). The CDR3 nucleotides are TGTGCCAGCAGCCAAGGGCGGGGGGCCCAGTACTTC. Protein sequence: CASSQGRGAQYF.

The chain is built from TRBV6-5 and TRBJ1-6, with D perhaps matching TRBD1 (5 bases). There are 14 residues in the CDR3. Per the germline V gene, CDR1 is MNHEY and CDR2 is SVGAGI. V gave up 6 bases and J gave up 9 bases, with 15 bases separating them. The chain's CDR3 is CASRRASRVSPLHF. CDR3 nucleotides: TGTGCCAGCAGACGTGCCTCCAGGGTTTCACCCCTCCACTTT.

The J gene is TRBJ2-6, the V gene TRBV7-8; no firm D call. The V end was cut by 5 bases, the J end by 0 bases, with 17 bases between. Germline lookup yields CDR1 SGHVS and CDR2 FQNEAQ. This CDR3 region has 18 residues. The CDR3 DNA sequence: TGTGCCAGCAGCCCCTACGAGGTGATCTACTCTGGGGCCAACGTCCTGACTTTC. Its protein is CASSPYEVIYSGANVLTF.

The chain is built from TRBV3-1 (or the pseudogene TRBV3-2) and TRBJ2-1; 10 nucleotides line up with TRBD2. V lost 3 bases and J lost 9; bases outside the gene matches: 5. The CDR3 length is 14 residues. In germline, CDR1 is LGHDT, CDR2 YNNKEL (reference sequence). CDR3 DNA: TGTGCCAGCAGCCACCTAGCGGGAGAAGGTGAGCAGTTCTTC. This sequence encodes CASSHLAGEGEQFF.

This chain uses TRBV29-1 with TRBJ2-1, with 14 bases matching TRBD2. Germline V gives CDR1 SQVTM, CDR2 ANQGSEA. CDR3 length: 14 residues. Germline trimming cut 6 bases from V and 8 bases from J; bases unmatched to any gene: 6. The CDR3 nucleotides read TGCAGCGTGCCGACTAGCGGGAGGGTAGATGAGCAGTTCTTC. As protein: CSVPTSGRVDEQFF.